These 4 T cell receptor beta chains share one sample of origin, sequenced in a study of cytomegalovirus exposure and HLA in healthy donors. A multiplex PCR was run with 60 Vbeta primers and 13 Jbeta primers. TCRdb's table, derived via immunoSEQ multiplex PCR, lists solely in-frame clones and lacks some. The data hold more than 65,000 clones, with under 80% observed a single time. The sample was PBMCs. The receptors here all came from a woman in her 50s in good health and CMV-seropositive.

The genes are TRBV28 and TRBJ1-5; TRBD1 might be the D (5 bases). From germline, CDR1 is MDHEN and CDR2 SYDVKM. Deletions cut 7 bases from V and 1 base from J, with 11 bases between. This CDR3 spans 14 amino acids. CDR3 amino acids: CASTQGGSNQPQHF. CDR3 DNA: TGTGCCAGCACCCAGGGAGGAAGCAATCAGCCCCAGCATTTT. Looking up the rest from reference TRBV28 and TRBJ1-5 gives the full variable domain: DVKVTQSSRYLVKRTGEKVFLECVQDMDHENMFWYRQDPGLGLRLIYFSYDVKMKEKGDIPEGYSVSREKKERFSLILESASTNQTSMYLCASTQGGSNQPQHFGDGTRLSIL.

The V and J genes are TRBV6-6 and TRBJ1-3; D is possibly TRBD1 (5 bases). V dropped 6 bases and J dropped 5 bases, with 8 bases sitting between them. This CDR3 has 12 amino acids. From germline, CDR1 is MNHNY and CDR2 SVGAGI (reference sequence). CDR3: CASSGGRNTIYF. CDR3 nucleotides: TGTGCCAGCAGCGGGGGTCGAAACACCATATATTTT.

Only a few counts were recorded for this clone. V usage is TRBV7-8 and J usage is TRBJ2-4; no clear D gene. In germline, CDR1 is SGHVS, CDR2 FQNEAQ. Trimming shortened V by 5 bases and J by 7 bases, and 12 bases separated the two germline ends. The CDR3 spans 13 residues. CDR3 DNA sequence: TGTGCCAGCAGCCCGACCATACAGAACATTCAGTACTTC. It yields the protein CASSPTIQNIQYF.

Only a few counts were recorded for this clone. This sample includes further DNA sequences coding for the same CDR3. The V gene is TRBV11-2, the J gene TRBJ1-4; 11 nucleotides align to TRBD1. From germline, CDR1 is SGHAT and CDR2 FQNNGV. Trimming removed 3 bases from V and 8 bases from J; junction bases left unmatched: 5. The CDR3 consists of 15 residues. CDR3 sequence reads: CASSFGDRGNEKLFF. CDR3 nucleotides: TGTGCCAGCAGCTTTGGGGACAGGGGGAACGAAAAACTGTTTTTT.